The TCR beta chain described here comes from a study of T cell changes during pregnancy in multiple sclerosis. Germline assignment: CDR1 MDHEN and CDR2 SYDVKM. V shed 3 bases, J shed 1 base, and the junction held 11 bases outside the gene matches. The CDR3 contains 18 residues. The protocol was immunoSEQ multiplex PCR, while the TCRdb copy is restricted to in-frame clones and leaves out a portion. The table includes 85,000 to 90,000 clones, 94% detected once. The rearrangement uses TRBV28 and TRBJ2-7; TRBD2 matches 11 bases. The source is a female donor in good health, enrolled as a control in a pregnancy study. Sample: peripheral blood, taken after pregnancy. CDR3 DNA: TGTGCCAGCAGTTTCCTCCTATCGACTAGCGGGACTTCCTACGAGCAGTACTTC. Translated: CASSFLLSTSGTSYEQYF.